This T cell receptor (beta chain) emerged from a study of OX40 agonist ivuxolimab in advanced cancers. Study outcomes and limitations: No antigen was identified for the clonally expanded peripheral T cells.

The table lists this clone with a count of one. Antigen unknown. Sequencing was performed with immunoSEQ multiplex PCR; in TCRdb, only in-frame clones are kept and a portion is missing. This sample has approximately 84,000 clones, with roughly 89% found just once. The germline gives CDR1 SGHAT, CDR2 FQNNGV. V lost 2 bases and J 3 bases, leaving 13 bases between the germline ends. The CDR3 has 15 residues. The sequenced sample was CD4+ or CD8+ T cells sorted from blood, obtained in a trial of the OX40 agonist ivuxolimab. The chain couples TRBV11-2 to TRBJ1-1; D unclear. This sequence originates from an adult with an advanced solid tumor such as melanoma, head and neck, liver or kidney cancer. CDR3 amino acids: CASSLREGGYTEAFF. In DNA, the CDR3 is TGTGCCAGCAGCTTAAGGGAGGGCGGGTACACTGAAGCTTTCTTT.